This T cell receptor (beta chain) was captured in a study of blood T cell repertoires in COVID-19. Turning to the study itself: COVID-19 samples from acute and convalescent phases originated in the United States, Italy and Spain.

This CDR3 is built from 15 residues. The trim removed 11 bases at V and 0 bases at J, leaving 12 bases unmatched. CDR1 and CDR2 from the germline V gene are SGHVS and FNYEAQ. Original data processing: Counts of nucleated cells, estimated from reference gene primer amplification, were obtained. Measured with immunoSEQ multiplex PCR; TCRdb has only the in-frame clones, and not every one. D and trimming come from the DNA, and the V and J calls and clone size come from that table. The sample yields about 170,000 clones, approximately 88% seen once. The sample consisted of peripheral blood. This chain links TRBV7-6 with TRBJ2-5, with 7 nucleotides matching TRBD2. This clonotype originated in a woman over 75 with active or convalescent COVID-19. Here the CDR3 DNA reads TGTGCCTCCCTGAGGGCGGGAGCGTACCAAGAGACCCAGTACTTC. Amino acids: CASLRAGAYQETQYF. Complete variable domain (other parts from reference TRBV7-6 and TRBJ2-5): GAGVSQSPRYKVTKRGQDVALRCDPISGHVSLYWYRQALGQGPEFLTYFNYEAQQDKSGLPNDRFSAERPEGSISTLTIQRTEQRDSAMYRCASLRAGAYQETQYFGPGTRLLVL.